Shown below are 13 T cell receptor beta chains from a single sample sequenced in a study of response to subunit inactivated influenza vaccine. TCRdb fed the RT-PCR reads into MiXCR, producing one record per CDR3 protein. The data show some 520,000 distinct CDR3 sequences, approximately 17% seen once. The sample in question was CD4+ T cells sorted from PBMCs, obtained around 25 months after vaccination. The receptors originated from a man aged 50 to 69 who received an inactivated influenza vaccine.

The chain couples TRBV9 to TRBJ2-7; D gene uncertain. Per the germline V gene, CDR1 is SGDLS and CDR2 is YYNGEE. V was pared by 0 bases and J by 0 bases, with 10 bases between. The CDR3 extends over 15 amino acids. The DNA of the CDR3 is TGTGCCAGCAGCGTAGAGGGCAGTCTCTCCTACGAGCAGTACTTC. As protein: CASSVEGSLSYEQYF.

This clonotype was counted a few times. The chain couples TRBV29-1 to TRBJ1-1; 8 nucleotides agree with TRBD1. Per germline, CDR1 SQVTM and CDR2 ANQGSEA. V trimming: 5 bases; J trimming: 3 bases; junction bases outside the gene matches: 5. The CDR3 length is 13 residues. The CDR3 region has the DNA TGCAGCGTTTCGCGGGACAGGTACACTGAAGCTTTCTTT. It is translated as CSVSRDRYTEAFF.

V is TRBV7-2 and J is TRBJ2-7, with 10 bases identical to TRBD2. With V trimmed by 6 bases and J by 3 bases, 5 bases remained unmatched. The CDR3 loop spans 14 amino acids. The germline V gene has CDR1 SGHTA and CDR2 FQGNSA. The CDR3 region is CASRLTSGNYEQYF. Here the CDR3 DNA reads TGTGCCAGCAGACTAACTAGCGGGAACTACGAGCAGTACTTC.

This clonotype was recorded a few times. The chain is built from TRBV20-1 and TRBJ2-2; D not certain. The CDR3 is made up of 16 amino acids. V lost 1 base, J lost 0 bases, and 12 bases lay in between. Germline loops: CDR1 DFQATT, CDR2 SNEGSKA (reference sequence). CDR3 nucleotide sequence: TGCAGTGCTAGAGTCCAAGGGCACGCGAACACCGGGGAGCTGTTTTTT. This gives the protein CSARVQGHANTGELFF.

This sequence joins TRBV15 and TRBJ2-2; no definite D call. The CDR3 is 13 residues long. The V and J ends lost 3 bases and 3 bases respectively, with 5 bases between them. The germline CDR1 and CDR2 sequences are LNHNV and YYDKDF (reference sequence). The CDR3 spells CATSRWDTGELFF. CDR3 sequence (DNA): TGTGCCACCAGCAGGTGGGACACCGGGGAGCTGTTTTTT.

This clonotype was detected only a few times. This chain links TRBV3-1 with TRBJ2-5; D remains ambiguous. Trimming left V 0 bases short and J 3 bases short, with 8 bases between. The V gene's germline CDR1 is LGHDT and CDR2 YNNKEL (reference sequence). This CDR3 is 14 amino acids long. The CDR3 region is CASSQDGSKETQYF. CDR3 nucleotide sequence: TGTGCCAGCAGCCAAGATGGGTCCAAAGAGACCCAGTACTTC.

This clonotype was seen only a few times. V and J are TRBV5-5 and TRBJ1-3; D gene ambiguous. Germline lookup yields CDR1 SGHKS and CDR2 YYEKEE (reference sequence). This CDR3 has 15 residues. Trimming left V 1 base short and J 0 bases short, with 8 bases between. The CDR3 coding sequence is TGTGCCAGCAGCTTGAGAGGCGCCTCTGGAAACACCATATATTTT. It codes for CASSLRGASGNTIYF.

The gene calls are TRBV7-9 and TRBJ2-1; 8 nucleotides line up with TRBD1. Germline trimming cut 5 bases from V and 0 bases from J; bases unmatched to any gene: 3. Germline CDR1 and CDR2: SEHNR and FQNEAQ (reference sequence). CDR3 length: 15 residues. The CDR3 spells CASSRTGSSYNEQFF. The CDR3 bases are TGTGCCAGCAGCCGGACAGGGAGCTCCTACAATGAGCAGTTCTTC.

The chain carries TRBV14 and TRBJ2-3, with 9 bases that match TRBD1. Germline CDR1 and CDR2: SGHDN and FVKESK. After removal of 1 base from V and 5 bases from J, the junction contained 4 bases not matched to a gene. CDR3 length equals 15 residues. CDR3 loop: CASSQGGQGGDTQYF. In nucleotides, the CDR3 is TGTGCCAGCAGCCAAGGGGGACAGGGCGGAGATACGCAGTATTTT.

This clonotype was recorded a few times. The CDR3 is CASRRTVYEQYF. The CDR3 bases are TGTGCCAGCAGGAGGACAGTATACGAGCAGTACTTC. V gene TRBV28 combines with J gene TRBJ2-7; tentative D call: TRBD1 (6 bases). This CDR3 contains 12 residues. Per germline, CDR1 MDHEN and CDR2 SYDVKM. V was pared by 6 bases and J by 4 bases, with 10 bases between. The full variable domain, rest sourced from reference TRBV28 and TRBJ2-7, is DVKVTQSSRYLVKRTGEKVFLECVQDMDHENMFWYRQDPGLGLRLIYFSYDVKMKEKGDIPEGYSVSREKKERFSLILESASTNQTSMYLCASRRTVYEQYFGPGTRLTVT.

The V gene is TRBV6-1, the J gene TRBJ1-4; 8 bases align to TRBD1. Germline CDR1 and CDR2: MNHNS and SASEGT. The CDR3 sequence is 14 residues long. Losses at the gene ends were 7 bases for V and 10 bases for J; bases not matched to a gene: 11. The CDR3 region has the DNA TGTGCCAGCACCCCCGGGACAGGCGCTCGAAAACTGTTTTTT. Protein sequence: CASTPGTGARKLFF.

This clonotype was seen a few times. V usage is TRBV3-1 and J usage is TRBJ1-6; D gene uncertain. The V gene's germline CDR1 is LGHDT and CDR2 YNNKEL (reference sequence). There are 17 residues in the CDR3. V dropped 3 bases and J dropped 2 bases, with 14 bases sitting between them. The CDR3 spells CASSHAPAGTYNSPLHF. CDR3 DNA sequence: TGTGCCAGCAGCCATGCTCCGGCGGGCACCTATAATTCACCCCTCCACTTT.

The CDR3: CASSAGNAYNSPLHF. CDR3 in DNA: TGTGCCAGCAGTGCTGGAAACGCCTATAATTCACCCCTCCACTTT. This rearrangement joins TRBV6-2 or TRBV6-3 to TRBJ1-6; no clear D. Germline CDR1 MNHEY, CDR2 SVGEGT. The CDR3 spans 15 residues. The V gene lost 5 bases and the J gene lost 2 bases, with 10 bases spanning the gap.